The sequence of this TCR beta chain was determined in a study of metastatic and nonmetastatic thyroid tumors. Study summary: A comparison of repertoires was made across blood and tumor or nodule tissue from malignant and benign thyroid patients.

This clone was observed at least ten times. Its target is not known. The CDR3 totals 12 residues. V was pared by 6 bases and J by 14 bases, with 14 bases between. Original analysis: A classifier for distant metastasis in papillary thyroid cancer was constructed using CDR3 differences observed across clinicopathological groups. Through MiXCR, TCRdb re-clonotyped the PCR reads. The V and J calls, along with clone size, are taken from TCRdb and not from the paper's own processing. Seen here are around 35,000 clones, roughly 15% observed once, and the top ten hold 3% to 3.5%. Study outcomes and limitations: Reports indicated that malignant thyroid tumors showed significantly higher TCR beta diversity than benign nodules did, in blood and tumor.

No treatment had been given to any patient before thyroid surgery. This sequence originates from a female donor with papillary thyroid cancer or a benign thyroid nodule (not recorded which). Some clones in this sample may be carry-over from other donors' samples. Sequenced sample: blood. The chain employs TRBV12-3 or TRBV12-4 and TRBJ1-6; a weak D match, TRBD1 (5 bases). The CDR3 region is CASRWGGSALHF. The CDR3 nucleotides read TGTGCCAGCAGGTGGGGGGGTTCGGCCCTCCACTTT.